The 7 T cell receptor beta chains reported below all come from one sample, sequenced in a study of blood T cells in healthy people across ages. Through a sample-barcoded 5' primer and a J-beta primer mix, a second PCR was run for roughly 6 to 11 cycles. One entry per CDR3 protein, called by TCRdb with MiXCR from the 5' RACE reads. Altogether about 2 million distinct CDR3 sequences are present, around 50% being singletons, with the ten largest covering 2% to 2.5%. Sequencing was carried out using blood. These receptors came from a woman in her 40s in good health.

At least ten counts were recorded for this clonotype. This rearrangement joins TRBV21-1 to TRBJ2-7. TRBV21-1 represents a pseudogene. This CDR3 is 12 amino acids long. Here the CDR3 DNA reads TGTGCCAGCAGCCATACCTCCTACGAGCAGTACTTC. It codes for CASSHTSYEQYF.

The DNA of the CDR3 is TGCAGTGTCCCGAGACAGGGGGCGACGTACGAGCAGTACTTC. It yields the protein CSVPRQGATYEQYF. This rearrangement joins TRBV20-1 to TRBJ2-7, with 10 bases lining up with TRBD1. The germline gives CDR1 DFQATT, CDR2 SNEGSKA (reference sequence). V shed 7 bases, J shed 4 bases, and the junction held 10 bases outside the gene matches. This CDR3 comprises 14 residues.

J is TRBJ1-5 and V is TRBV6-6, with unresolved D. From germline, CDR1 is MNHNY and CDR2 SVGAGI (reference sequence). This CDR3 comprises 14 residues. V was trimmed by 10 bases and J by 2 bases, leaving 15 bases between them. CDR3 in DNA: TGTGCCACCGAGAGGAGGGAGGGCAATCAGCCCCAGCATTTT. Translating it yields CATERREGNQPQHF.

The V and J genes are TRBV21-1 and TRBJ2-3; the D call in the table, TRBD1, was not verified against the DNA. TRBV21-1 is a known pseudogene. This CDR3 spans 16 amino acids. CDR3 coding DNA: TGTGCCAGCAGCGCCCGGACAGGGGGTCGCTCAGATACGCAGTATTTT. It codes for CASSARTGGRSDTQYF.

The J gene is TRBJ2-7, the V gene TRBV6-5; D is ambiguous. Trimming left V 7 bases short and J 3 bases short, with 10 bases between. Germline V CDR1 and CDR2: MNHEY, SVGAGI. This CDR3 contains 12 residues. The CDR3 DNA reads TGTGCCAGCACCAACTCTGGCTACGAGCAGTACTTC. It codes for CASTNSGYEQYF.

The chain is built from TRBV6-6 and TRBJ2-1; no reliable D call. This CDR3 comprises 12 residues. The V end was cut by 2 bases, the J end by 9 bases, with 8 bases between. The germline V gene has CDR1 MNHNY and CDR2 SVGAGI (reference sequence). CDR3 DNA sequence: TGTGCCAGCAGTTACAGGGTTTTTGAGCAGTTCTTC. Translation gives CASSYRVFEQFF.

The chain carries TRBV27 and TRBJ2-1; possible D gene TRBD2, 6 bases. TRBJ2-7 matches the DNA end more closely, so the J call is doubtful. The CDR3 runs to 15 residues. Germline assignment: CDR1 MNHEY and CDR2 SMNVEV (reference sequence). The CDR3 here is CASSSSLASYNEQYF. The CDR3 nucleotides are TGTGCCAGCAGTTCGTCACTAGCTTCCTACAATGAGCAGTACTTC.